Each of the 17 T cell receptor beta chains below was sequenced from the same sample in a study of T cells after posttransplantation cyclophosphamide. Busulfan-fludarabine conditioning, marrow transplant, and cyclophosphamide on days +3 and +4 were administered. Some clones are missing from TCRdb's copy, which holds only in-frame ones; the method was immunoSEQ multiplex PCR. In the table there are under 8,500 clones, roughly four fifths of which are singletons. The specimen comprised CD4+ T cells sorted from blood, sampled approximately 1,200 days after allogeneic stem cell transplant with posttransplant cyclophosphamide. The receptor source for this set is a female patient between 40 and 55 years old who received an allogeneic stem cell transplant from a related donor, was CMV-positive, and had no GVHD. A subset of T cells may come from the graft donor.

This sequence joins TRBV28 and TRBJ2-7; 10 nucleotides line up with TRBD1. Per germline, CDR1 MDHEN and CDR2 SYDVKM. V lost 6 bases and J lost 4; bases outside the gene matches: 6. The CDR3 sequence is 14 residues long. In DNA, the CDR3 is TGTGCCAGCAGAGACAGGGGGCGCGAGTACGAGCAGTACTTC. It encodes CASRDRGREYEQYF.

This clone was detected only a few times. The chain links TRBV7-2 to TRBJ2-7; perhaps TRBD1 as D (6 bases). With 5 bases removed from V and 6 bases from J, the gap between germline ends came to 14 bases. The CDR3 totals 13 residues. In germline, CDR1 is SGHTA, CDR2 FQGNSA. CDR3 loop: CASSPTGPFEQYF. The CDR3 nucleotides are TGTGCCAGCAGCCCCACAGGGCCATTCGAGCAGTACTTC.

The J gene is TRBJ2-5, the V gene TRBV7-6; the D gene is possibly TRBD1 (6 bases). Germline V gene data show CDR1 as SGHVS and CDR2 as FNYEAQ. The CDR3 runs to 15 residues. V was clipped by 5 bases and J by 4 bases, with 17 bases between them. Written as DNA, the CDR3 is TGTGCCAGCAGCGCCCCCAGGGGTGGATTAGAGACCCAGTACTTC. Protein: CASSAPRGGLETQYF. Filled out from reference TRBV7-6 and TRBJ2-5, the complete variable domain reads GAGVSQSPRYKVTKRGQDVALRCDPISGHVSLYWYRQALGQGPEFLTYFNYEAQQDKSGLPNDRFSAERPEGSISTLTIQRTEQRDSAMYRCASSAPRGGLETQYFGPGTRLLVL.

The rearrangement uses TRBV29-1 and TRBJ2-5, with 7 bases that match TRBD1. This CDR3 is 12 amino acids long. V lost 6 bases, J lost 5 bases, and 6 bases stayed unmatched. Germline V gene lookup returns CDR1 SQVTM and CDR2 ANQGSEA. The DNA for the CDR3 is TGCAGCGTCAGACAGGGCGGGGAGACCCAGTACTTC. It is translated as CSVRQGGETQYF.

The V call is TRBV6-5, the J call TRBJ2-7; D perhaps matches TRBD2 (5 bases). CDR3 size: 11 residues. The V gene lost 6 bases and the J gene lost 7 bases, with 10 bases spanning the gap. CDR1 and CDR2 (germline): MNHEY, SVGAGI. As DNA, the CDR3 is TGTGCCAGCAGCCGGGAAGTGGAGCAGTACTTC. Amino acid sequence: CASSREVEQYF.

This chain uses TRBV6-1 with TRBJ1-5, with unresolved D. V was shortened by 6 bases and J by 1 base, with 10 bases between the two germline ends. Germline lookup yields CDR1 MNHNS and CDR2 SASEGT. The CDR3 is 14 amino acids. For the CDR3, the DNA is TGTGCCAGCAGGCAGGCGTCCAGCAATCAGCCCCAGCATTTT. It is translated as CASRQASSNQPQHF.

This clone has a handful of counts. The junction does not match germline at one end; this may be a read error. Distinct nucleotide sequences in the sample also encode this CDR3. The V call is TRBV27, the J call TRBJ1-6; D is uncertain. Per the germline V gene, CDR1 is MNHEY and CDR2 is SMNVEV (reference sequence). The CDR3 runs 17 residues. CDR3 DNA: TGTGCCAGCAGCCGAACTAGGCCGGGGTTCGGCAATTCCCCCCTCCACTTT. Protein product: CASSRTRPGFGNSPLHF.

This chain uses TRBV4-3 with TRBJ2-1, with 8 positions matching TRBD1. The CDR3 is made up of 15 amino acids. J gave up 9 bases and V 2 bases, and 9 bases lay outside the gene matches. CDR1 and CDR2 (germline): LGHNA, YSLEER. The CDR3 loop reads CASSQSGQGQGEQFF. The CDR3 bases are TGCGCCAGCAGCCAATCCGGACAGGGTCAGGGTGAGCAGTTCTTC.

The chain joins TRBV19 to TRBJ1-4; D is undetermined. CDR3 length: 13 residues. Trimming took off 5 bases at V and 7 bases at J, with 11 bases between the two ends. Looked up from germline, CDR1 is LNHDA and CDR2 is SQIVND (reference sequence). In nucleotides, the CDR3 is TGTGCCAGTAGTTCATCAGGTGCTGAAAAACTGTTTTTT. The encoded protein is CASSSSGAEKLFF.

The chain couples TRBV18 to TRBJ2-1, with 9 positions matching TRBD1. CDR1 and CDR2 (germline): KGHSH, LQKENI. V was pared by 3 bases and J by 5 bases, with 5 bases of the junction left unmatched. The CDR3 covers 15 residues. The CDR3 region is CASSPLGTGHNEQFF. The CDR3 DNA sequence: TGTGCCAGCTCACCTTTAGGGACAGGGCACAATGAGCAGTTCTTC.

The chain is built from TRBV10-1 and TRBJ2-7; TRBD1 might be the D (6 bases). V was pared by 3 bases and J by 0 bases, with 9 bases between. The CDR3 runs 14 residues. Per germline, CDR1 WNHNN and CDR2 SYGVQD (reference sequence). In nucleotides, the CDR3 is TGCGCCAGCAGTGAAGGGGGTCCCTCCTACGAGCAGTACTTC. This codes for CASSEGGPSYEQYF.

CDR3 nucleotide sequence: TGTGCCAGTAGTATGACAGGCCAAGAGACTGAAGCTTTCTTT. It specifies CASSMTGQETEAFF. The J gene is TRBJ1-1, the V gene TRBV19, with D maybe TRBD1 (6 bases). Trimming shortened V by 3 bases and J by 5 bases, and 13 bases separated the two germline ends. Germline-derived CDR1 and CDR2 are LNHDA and SQIVND (reference sequence). The CDR3 is 14 amino acids.

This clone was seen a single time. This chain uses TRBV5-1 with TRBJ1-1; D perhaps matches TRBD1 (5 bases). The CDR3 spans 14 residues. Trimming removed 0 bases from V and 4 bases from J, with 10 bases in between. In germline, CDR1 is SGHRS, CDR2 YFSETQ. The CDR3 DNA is TGCGCCAGCAGCTTGGACGGGGGTTCCACTGAAGCTTTCTTT. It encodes CASSLDGGSTEAFF. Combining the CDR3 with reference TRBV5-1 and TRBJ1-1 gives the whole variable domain KAGVTQTPRYLIKTRGQQVTLSCSPISGHRSVSWYQQTPGQGLQFLFEYFSETQRNKGNFPGRFSGRQFSNSRSEMNVSTLELGDSALYLCASSLDGGSTEAFFGQGTRLTVV.

The CDR3 sequence: CASSPRTGAGNTIYF. As DNA, the CDR3 is TGCGCCAGCAGCCCCCGGACAGGGGCTGGAAACACCATATATTTT. This chain connects TRBV5-1 to TRBJ1-3; 9 bases align to TRBD1. Germline trimming cut 4 bases from V and 2 bases from J; bases unmatched to any gene: 4. CDR3 length: 15 amino acids. Germline assignment: CDR1 SGHRS and CDR2 YFSETQ.

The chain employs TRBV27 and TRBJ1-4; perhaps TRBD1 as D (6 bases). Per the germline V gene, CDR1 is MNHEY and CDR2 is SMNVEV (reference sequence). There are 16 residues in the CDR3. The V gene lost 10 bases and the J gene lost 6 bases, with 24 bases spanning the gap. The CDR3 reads CAINRTATDWDEKLFF. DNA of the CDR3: TGTGCCATAAATCGGACAGCGACAGACTGGGATGAAAAACTGTTTTTT.

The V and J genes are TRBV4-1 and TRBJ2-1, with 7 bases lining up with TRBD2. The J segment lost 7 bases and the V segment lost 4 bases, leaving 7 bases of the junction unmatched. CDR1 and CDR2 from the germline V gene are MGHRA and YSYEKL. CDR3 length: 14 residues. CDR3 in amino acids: CASSLGPAGNEQFF. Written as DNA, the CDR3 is TGCGCCAGCAGCCTGGGGCCAGCGGGGAATGAGCAGTTCTTC.

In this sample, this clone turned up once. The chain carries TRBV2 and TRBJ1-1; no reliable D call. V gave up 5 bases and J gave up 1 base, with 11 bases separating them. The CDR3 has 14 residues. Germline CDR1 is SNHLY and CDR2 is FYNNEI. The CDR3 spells CASSPYDKNTEAFF. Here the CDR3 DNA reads TGTGCCAGCAGTCCCTATGACAAGAACACTGAAGCTTTCTTT.